The 15 T cell receptor beta chains below were found in one sample sequenced in a study of T cells in women clearing cervical HPV infection. The protocol was immunoSEQ multiplex PCR, while the TCRdb copy is restricted to in-frame clones and leaves out a portion. The ten most abundant clones cover about 6.8% of a sample with under 45,000 clones. The sample consisted of blood buffy coat. The receptors were sampled from a woman aged 18 to 75 with a cervical HPV16 infection that either progressed to CIN3+ or cleared (not recorded which).

On this clone: Read coverage stops 3 residues before the CDR3 terminus; the germline J gene supplies the remainder. The J gene is TRBJ2-4, the V gene TRBV6-1; unclear D gene. The germline CDR1 and CDR2 sequences are MNHNS and SASEGT. This CDR3 region has 12 residues. The chain's CDR3 is CASSDVPYGQYF. The sequenced part of the CDR3 DNA is TGTGCCAGCAGTGACGTACCCTATGGT.

A word on this clone: The CDR3 goes on 3 residues after the read ends, and that part is filled in from the germline J gene. The chain links TRBV7-9 to TRBJ1-4; 11 nucleotides match TRBD1. The V gene end was trimmed by 5 bases and the J gene end by 8 bases; junction bases not matched to a gene: 7. CDR3 size: 15 residues. Germline loops: CDR1 SEHNR, CDR2 FQNEAQ (reference sequence). The CDR3 sequence: CASSRGTGGLEKLFF. The part of the CDR3 DNA that was read is TGTGCCAGCAGCCGTGGGACAGGGGGGTTAGAAAAA. Filled out from reference TRBV7-9 and TRBJ1-4, the complete variable domain reads DTGVSQNPRHKITKRGQNVTFRCDPISEHNRLYWYRQTLGQGPEFLTYFQNEAQLEKSRLLSDRFSAERPKGSFSTLEIQRTEQGDSAMYLCASSRGTGGLEKLFFGSGTQLSVL.

A note on this clone: The missing CDR3 end, 3 residues past where the read stops, is filled in from the germline J gene. This chain joins TRBV5-5 and TRBJ2-3; 8 nucleotides agree with TRBD1. V was pared by 3 bases and J by 6 bases, with 3 bases of the junction left unmatched. Germline CDR1 is SGHKS and CDR2 is YYEKEE (reference sequence). The CDR3 is 13 residues long. The CDR3 bases that were read are TGTGCCAGCAGCTCCGACAGGGGTGATACG. Protein product: CASSSDRGDT. The whole CDR3 protein reads CASSSDRGDTQYF. The full variable domain, in which reference TRBV5-5 and TRBJ2-3 provide the parts outside the CDR3, is DAGVTQSPTHLIKTRGQQVTLRCSPISGHKSVSWYQQVLGQGPQFIFQYYEKEERGRGNFPDRFSARQFPNYSSELNVNALLLGDSALYLCASSSDRGDTQYFGPGTRLTVL.

For this clone: At one end the junction does not follow the germline gene, possibly because of a read error. The sequence runs out 3 residues before the end of the CDR3; the remainder is reconstructed from the germline J gene. Other DNA sequences in the same sample also yield this CDR3. The genes are TRBV2 and TRBJ1-3; possible D gene TRBD1, 6 bases. From germline, CDR1 is SNHLY and CDR2 FYNNEI. CDR3 length equals 16 residues. This chain's CDR3 is CASSNQDSSSGNTIYF. CDR3 bases read: TGTGCCAGCAGTAACCAGGACAGCAGCTCTGGAAACACA.

Notes on this clone: The read terminates 3 residues ahead of where the CDR3 ends, so the germline J gene completes it. The chain employs TRBV7-6 and TRBJ1-1; tentative D call: TRBD1 (6 bases). Trimming pared 4 bases from V and 7 bases from J, leaving 16 bases between. The CDR3 is made up of 14 amino acids. Germline V gives CDR1 SGHVS, CDR2 FNYEAQ. The sequenced CDR3 bases are TGTGCCAGCAGCTCCTCCGGGCAGGGGTTTGAA. Encoded protein: CASSSSGQGFE. The CDR3 reads in full as CASSSSGQGFEAFF.

Note on this clone: The read falls 3 residues short of the CDR3 end, and the missing part is taken from the germline J gene. V is TRBV3-1 (or the pseudogene TRBV3-2) and J is TRBJ1-2; 9 bases are a match to TRBD1. V lost 3 bases and J lost 4; bases outside the gene matches: 6. The CDR3 has 15 residues. Germline CDR1 and CDR2: LGHDT and YNNKEL (reference sequence). The DNA read from the CDR3 is TGTGCCAGCAGCCACCGGGACAGGGATATCTATGGC. It is translated as CASSHRDRDIYG. The entire CDR3 sequence reads CASSHRDRDIYGYTF.

Concerning this clone: The observed sequence ends 3 residues before the CDR3 terminus, with the missing tail filled in from the germline J gene. The chain joins TRBV2 to TRBJ1-2; 8 positions agree with TRBD1. Unmatched junction bases numbered 6, after V lost 4 bases and J lost 2 bases. The V gene's germline CDR1 is SNHLY and CDR2 FYNNEI. This CDR3 has 15 residues. CDR3 DNA, as far as it was read: TGTGCCAGCAGTGGTACGACAGGGGCGAACTATGGC. It specifies CASSGTTGANYG. The full CDR3 reads CASSGTTGANYGYTF.

Considering frequency, this clone is medium-sized. CDR3 DNA (partial): TGTGCCAGCAGCCTAATCTTGGGGGCTACAGATACG. As protein: CASSLILGATDT. Given in full, the CDR3 is CASSLILGATDTQYF. V usage is TRBV7-9 and J usage is TRBJ2-3; TRBD1 is a possible D gene (6 bases). Read coverage stops 3 residues before the CDR3 terminus; the germline J gene supplies the remainder. The length of the CDR3 is 15 residues. Germline CDR1 SEHNR, CDR2 FQNEAQ (reference sequence). Trimming removed 5 bases from V and 3 bases from J, with 15 bases in between.

In regard to this clone: The CDR3 extends 3 residues past the end of the read, so its final part is completed from the germline J gene. The genes are TRBV19 and TRBJ1-1; 8 bases align to TRBD1. Per germline, CDR1 LNHDA and CDR2 SQIVND (reference sequence). V shed 5 bases and J 6 bases; nucleotides not matched to a gene: 5. CDR3 size: 13 residues. The covered CDR3 bases are TGTGCCAGTAGTCCTCAGGGGGCGGCTGAA. It translates to CASSPQGAAE. In full, the CDR3 reads CASSPQGAAEAFF.

As concerns this clone: The read gets to within 3 residues of the CDR3 end, and the germline J gene fills in the rest. The J gene is TRBJ1-1, the V gene TRBV5-1; 10 nucleotides agree with TRBD1. The CDR3 covers 17 residues. After removal of 0 bases from V and 1 base from J, the junction contained 6 bases not matched to a gene. CDR1 is SGHRS, CDR2 YFSETQ, per germline. This CDR3 is CASSLGQGAFPNTEAFF. The sequenced part of the CDR3 DNA is TGCGCCAGCAGCTTGGGACAGGGGGCTTTCCCGAACACTGAA.

On this clone itself: The read halts 3 residues ahead of the CDR3 end, with the missing end drawn from the germline J gene. This chain links TRBV20-1 with TRBJ1-4; 8 bases are shared with TRBD1. The ends lost 6 bases at V and 4 bases at J; junction bases unmatched: 7. Looked up from germline, CDR1 is DFQATT and CDR2 is SNEGSKA (reference sequence). The CDR3 sequence is 14 residues long. Here the CDR3 reads CSAAQGGDNEKLFF. Partial CDR3 DNA: TGCAGTGCAGCACAGGGGGGAGATAATGAAAAA.

As regards this clone: The read falls 3 residues short of the CDR3 end, and the missing part is taken from the germline J gene. The chain is built from TRBV19 and TRBJ2-2, with 7 bases fitting TRBD1. The CDR3 covers 15 residues. CDR1 LNHDA and CDR2 SQIVND come from the germline V gene (reference sequence). The sequenced CDR3 bases are TGTGCCAGTAGTTTCGCTGAGGGGGCGCCTTCACCG. It is translated as CASSFAEGAPSP. The entire CDR3 reads CASSFAEGAPSPLFF.

As to this clone: The read ends 3 residues before the CDR3 terminus; that terminus is restored from the germline J gene. The gene calls are TRBV5-1 and TRBJ2-2; no firm D call. Germline CDR1 reads SGHRS; CDR2 reads YFSETQ. The V end was cut by 5 bases, the J end by 7 bases, with 15 bases between. This CDR3 contains 14 residues. CDR3 DNA, as far as it was read: TGCGCCAGCAGTAGGGTGACATCCAGCGGGGAG. Protein product: CASSRVTSSGE. The whole CDR3 region reads CASSRVTSSGELFF. The variable domain in full, with the rest retrieved from reference TRBV5-1 and TRBJ2-2, is KAGVTQTPRYLIKTRGQQVTLSCSPISGHRSVSWYQQTPGQGLQFLFEYFSETQRNKGNFPGRFSGRQFSNSRSEMNVSTLELGDSALYLCASSRVTSSGELFFGEGSRLTVL.

Of note for this clone: The read gets to within 3 residues of the CDR3 end, and the germline J gene fills in the rest. V gene TRBV19 combines with J gene TRBJ2-1; 9 bases are a match to TRBD2. The germline CDR1 and CDR2 sequences are LNHDA and SQIVND (reference sequence). CDR3 length: 13 amino acids. Trimming took 6 bases from V and 5 from J; bases not matched to a gene: 2. The CDR3 region is CASSLAGNNEQFF. The DNA read from the CDR3 is TGTGCCAGTAGCCTAGCGGGGAACAATGAG.

With regard to this clone: The read ends 3 residues before the CDR3 terminus; that terminus is restored from the germline J gene. The V call is TRBV11-2, the J call TRBJ2-1; D unresolved. The CDR3 extends over 14 amino acids. In germline, CDR1 is SGHAT, CDR2 FQNNGV. With 4 bases removed from V and 8 bases from J, the gap between germline ends came to 15 bases. This chain's CDR3 is CASSSRVKADEQFF. CDR3 bases read: TGTGCCAGCAGCTCCCGGGTAAAGGCGGATGAG.